This record concerns one T cell receptor (beta chain) sequence. Its antigen is not identified. The data belong to a study of Ad26.COV2.S vaccination and SARS-CoV-2 variants. Study results and limitations: Participants given vaccine showed non-spike TCR breadth similar to that of placebo recipients. Breadth, reportedly substantial, characterized the spike-specific CD8+ and CD4+ T cell responses after vaccination.

Assay: immunoSEQ multiplex PCR; the TCRdb copy retains only in-frame clones and omits some. The profile shows about 410,000 clones, approximately 86% of them singletons. Treatment meaning: some 20 received Ad26.COV2.S at low or high dose, single or two shots; a few received placebo; per-sample allocation not given. On day 63 after the first injection, vaccine and placebo recipients gave samples. Participants' vaccine, an Ad26 vector, delivered Wuhan-strain SARS-CoV-2 spike. This CDR3 comprises 12 residues. Trimming took off 5 bases at V and 4 bases at J, with 7 bases between the two ends. Germline V gene lookup returns CDR1 WSHSY and CDR2 SAAADI.

The V call is TRBV10-2, the J call TRBJ2-3; D is ambiguous. The specimen was peripheral blood, collected in a trial of Ad26.COV2.S vaccine versus placebo. The receptor comes from a person between 18 and 59 years old who received the Ad26.COV2.S COVID-19 vaccine or a placebo. Here the CDR3 reads CASSSLADTQYF. The CDR3 DNA is TGCGCCAGCAGTTCTCTCGCAGATACGCAGTATTTT.